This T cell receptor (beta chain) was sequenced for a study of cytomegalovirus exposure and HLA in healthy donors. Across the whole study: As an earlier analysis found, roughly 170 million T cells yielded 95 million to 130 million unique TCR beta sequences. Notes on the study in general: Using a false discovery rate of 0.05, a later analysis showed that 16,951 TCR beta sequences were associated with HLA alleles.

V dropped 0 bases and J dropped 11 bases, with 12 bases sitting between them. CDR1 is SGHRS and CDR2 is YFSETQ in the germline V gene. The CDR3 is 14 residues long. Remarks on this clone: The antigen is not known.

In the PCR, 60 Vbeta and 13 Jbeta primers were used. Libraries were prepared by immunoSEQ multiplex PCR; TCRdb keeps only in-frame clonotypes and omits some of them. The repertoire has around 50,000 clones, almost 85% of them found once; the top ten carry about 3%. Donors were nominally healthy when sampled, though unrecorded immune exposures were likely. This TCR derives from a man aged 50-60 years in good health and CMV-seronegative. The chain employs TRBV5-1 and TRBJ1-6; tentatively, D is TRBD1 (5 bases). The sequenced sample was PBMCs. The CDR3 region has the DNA TGCGCCAGCAGCTTGGGCAGGGATCGTCCACCCCTCCACTTT. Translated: CASSLGRDRPPLHF. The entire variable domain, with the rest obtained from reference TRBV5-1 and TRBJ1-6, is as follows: KAGVTQTPRYLIKTRGQQVTLSCSPISGHRSVSWYQQTPGQGLQFLFEYFSETQRNKGNFPGRFSGRQFSNSRSEMNVSTLELGDSALYLCASSLGRDRPPLHFGNGTRLTVT.